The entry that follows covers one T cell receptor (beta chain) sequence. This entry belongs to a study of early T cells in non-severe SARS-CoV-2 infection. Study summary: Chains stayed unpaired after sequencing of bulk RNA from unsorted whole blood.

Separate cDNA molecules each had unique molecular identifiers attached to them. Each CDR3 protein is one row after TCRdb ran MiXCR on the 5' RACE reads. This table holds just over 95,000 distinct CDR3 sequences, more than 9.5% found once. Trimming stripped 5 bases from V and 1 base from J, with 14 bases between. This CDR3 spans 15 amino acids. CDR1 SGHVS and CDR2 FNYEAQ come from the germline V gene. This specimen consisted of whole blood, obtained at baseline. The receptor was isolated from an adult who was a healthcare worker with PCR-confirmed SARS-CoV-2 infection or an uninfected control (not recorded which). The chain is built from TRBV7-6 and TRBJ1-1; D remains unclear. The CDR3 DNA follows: TGTGCCAGCAGCCGAGTCGGACGGGAGAACACTGAAGCTTTCTTT. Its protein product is CASSRVGRENTEAFF.